This T cell receptor beta chain was retrieved from a study of cytomegalovirus exposure and HLA in healthy donors. Primers: 60 Vbeta forward and 13 Jbeta reverse. TCRdb keeps only in-frame clones here, not all; method: immunoSEQ multiplex PCR. The table lists about 130,000 clones, more than 65% of them singletons. About this clone: The antigen is undetermined.

Study-level points and caveats: Within an earlier analysis, most TCR beta V segments proved productive either about 87% or about 30% of the time.

The germline V and J ends were trimmed by 3 bases and 2 bases, with 7 bases remaining between them. CDR3 length: 13 amino acids. Germline V gene lookup returns CDR1 MNHEY and CDR2 SMNVEV (reference sequence). This chain connects TRBV27 to TRBJ1-2, with unresolved D. This receptor was taken from a woman aged 55-75 years in good health and CMV-seropositive. The specimen was PBMCs. CDR3 amino acids: CASSFNLNYGYTF. CDR3 in DNA: TGTGCCAGCAGTTTTAATTTAAACTATGGCTACACCTTC.